This TCR beta chain was sequenced during a study of blood T cell repertoires in COVID-19. Study overall: T cells, B-cell-depleted T cells, or PBMCs provided the cDNA or gDNA that served as material.

Losses at the gene ends were 3 bases for V and 5 bases for J; bases not matched to a gene: 5. The V gene's germline CDR1 is MNHEY and CDR2 SMNVEV (reference sequence). The CDR3 is made up of 15 amino acids. Authors' analysis steps: Reference gene primers were amplified, and this amplification served to estimate nucleated cell counts. Sequencing used immunoSEQ multiplex PCR; TCRdb keeps in-frame clones, though not all of them. From that table come the V and J calls and clone size; the DNA was used to work out D and trimming. The table shows more than 50,000 clones, with around 90% occurring only once.

The sequenced sample consisted of peripheral blood. The TCR sequence derives from a man aged 60-69 years with active COVID-19. The chain combines TRBV27 with TRBJ2-1, with 9 positions matching TRBD1. Here the CDR3 reads CASSLGQGRNNEQFF. Written as DNA, the CDR3 is TGTGCCAGCAGTTTGGGACAGGGTAGAAACAATGAGCAGTTCTTC.